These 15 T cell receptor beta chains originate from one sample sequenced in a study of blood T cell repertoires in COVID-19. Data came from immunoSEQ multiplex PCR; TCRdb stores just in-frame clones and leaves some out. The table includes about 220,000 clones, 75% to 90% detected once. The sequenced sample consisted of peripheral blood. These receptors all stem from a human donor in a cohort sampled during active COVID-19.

The CDR3 DNA reads as TGTGCCAGCAGCTTTGGACTTCAACGGTACCAAGAGACCCAGTACTTC. Amino acids: CASSFGLQRYQETQYF. The V call is TRBV7-6, the J call TRBJ2-5; tentative D call: TRBD2 (5 bases). This CDR3 region has 16 residues. V gave up 3 bases and J gave up 0 bases, with 14 bases separating them. CDR1 SGHVS and CDR2 FNYEAQ come from the germline V gene.

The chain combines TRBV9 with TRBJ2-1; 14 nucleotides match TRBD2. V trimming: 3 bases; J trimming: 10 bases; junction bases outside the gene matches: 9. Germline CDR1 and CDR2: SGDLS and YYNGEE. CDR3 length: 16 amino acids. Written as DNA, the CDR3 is TGTGCCAGCAGCGCGCAAGGACTAGCGGGAGGAGGAGAGCAGTTCTTC. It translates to CASSAQGLAGGGEQFF.

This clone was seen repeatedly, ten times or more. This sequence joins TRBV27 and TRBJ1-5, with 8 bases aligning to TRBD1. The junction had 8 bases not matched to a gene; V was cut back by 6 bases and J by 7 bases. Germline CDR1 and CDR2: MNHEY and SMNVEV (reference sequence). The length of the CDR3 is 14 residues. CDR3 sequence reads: CASSGTGRRQPQHF. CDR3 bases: TGTGCCAGCAGCGGGACAGGCCGCCGACAGCCCCAGCATTTT.

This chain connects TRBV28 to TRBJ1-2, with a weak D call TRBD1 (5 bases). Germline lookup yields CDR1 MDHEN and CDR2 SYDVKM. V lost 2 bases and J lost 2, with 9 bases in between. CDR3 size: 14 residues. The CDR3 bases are TGTGCCAGCAGTTTACGTGGGGGGAACTATGGCTACACCTTC. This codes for CASSLRGGNYGYTF.

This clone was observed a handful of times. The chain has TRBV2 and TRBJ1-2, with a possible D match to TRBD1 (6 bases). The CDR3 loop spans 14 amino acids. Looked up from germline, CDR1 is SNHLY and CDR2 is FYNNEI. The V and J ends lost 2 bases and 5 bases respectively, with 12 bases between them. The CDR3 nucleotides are TGTGCCAGCAGTGAACAGGGTCAGGGGTATGGCTACACCTTC. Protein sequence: CASSEQGQGYGYTF.

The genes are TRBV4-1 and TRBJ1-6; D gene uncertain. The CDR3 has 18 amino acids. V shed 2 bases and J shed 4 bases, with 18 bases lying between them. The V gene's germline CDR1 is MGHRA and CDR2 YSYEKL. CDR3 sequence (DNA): TGCGCCAGCAGCCAATCCCATAACCGGGAGTCTTATAATTCACCCCTCCACTTT. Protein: CASSQSHNRESYNSPLHF.

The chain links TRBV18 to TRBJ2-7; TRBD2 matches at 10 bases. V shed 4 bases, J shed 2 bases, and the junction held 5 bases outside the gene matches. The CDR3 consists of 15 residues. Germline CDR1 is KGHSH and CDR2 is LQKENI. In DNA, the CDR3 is TGTGCCAGCTCACGGACACTAGCGGGGCCCTACGAGCAGTACTTC. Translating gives CASSRTLAGPYEQYF.

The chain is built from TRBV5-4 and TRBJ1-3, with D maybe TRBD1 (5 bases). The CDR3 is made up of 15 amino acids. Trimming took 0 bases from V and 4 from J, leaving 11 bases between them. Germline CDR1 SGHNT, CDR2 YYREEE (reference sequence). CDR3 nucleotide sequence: TGTGCCAGCAGCTTGGGAAAGGGGCTAGGAAACACCATATATTTT. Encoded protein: CASSLGKGLGNTIYF.

CDR3 nucleotides: TGTGCCAGCAGCAATCGGGGATCGACTGAAGCTTTCTTT. This gives the protein CASSNRGSTEAFF. J is TRBJ1-1 and V is TRBV12-3 or TRBV12-4; no firm D call. Deletions cut 6 bases from V and 5 bases from J, with 13 bases between. The CDR3 totals 13 residues.

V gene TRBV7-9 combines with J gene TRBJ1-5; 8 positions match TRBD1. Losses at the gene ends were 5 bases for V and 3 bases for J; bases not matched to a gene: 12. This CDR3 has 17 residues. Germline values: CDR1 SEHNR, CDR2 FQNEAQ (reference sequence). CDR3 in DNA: TGTGCCAGCAGCGGAACCCTACAGGGGGGAATCAATCAGCCCCAGCATTTT. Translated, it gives CASSGTLQGGINQPQHF.

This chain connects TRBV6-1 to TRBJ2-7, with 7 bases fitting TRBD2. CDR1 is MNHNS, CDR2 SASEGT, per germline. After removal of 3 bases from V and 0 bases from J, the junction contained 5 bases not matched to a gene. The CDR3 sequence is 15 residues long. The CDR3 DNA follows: TGTGCCAGCAGTGATGGGCGGGAGCTCTCCTACGAGCAGTACTTC. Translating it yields CASSDGRELSYEQYF.

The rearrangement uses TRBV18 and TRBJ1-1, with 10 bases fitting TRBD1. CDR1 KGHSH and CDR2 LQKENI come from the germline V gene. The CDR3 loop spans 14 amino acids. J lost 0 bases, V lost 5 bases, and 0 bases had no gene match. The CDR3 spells CASSGTGVNTEAFF. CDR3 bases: TGTGCCAGCTCAGGGACAGGGGTGAACACTGAAGCTTTCTTT.

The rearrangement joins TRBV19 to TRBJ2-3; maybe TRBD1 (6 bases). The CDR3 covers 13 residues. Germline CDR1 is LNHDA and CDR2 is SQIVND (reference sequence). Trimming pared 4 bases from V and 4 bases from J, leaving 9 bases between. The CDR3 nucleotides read TGTGCCAGTAGTAGCCACAGGGCAGATACGCAGTATTTT. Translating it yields CASSSHRADTQYF.

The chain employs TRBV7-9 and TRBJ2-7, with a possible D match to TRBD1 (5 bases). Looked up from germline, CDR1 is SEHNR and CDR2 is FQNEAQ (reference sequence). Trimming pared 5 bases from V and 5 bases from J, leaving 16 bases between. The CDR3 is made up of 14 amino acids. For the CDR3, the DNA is TGTGCCAGCAGCCCTCCTATGGCCAGGGACGAGCAGTACTTC. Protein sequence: CASSPPMARDEQYF.

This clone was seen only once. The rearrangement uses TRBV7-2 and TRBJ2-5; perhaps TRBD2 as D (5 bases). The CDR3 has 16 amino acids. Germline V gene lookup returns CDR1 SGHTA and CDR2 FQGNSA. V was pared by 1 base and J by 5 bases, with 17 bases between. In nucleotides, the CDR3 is TGTGCCAGCAGCTTAGGGCTGAGGGATTTCGGTGAGACCCAGTACTTC. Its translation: CASSLGLRDFGETQYF.